The rows below give T cell receptor beta chains drawn from one sample of a study of cytomegalovirus exposure and HLA in healthy donors. Sequenced by immunoSEQ multiplex PCR; TCRdb stores in-frame clones only, minus some. The sample has about 130,000 clones; approximately 90% are singletons. Sequenced sample: PBMCs. These receptors were collected from a woman in her twenties or thirties in good health and CMV-seronegative. Both conserved end residues are part of each CDR3. A D gene is named only where the DNA matches it firmly. A clone size is listed for some rows: how often the clone was seen (once, few, many), or a class if it is expanded.

>-|TRBJ1-5|-|TRBV13
CASSLGWGGTENQPQHF
TGTGCCAGCAGCTTAGGCTGGGGGGGGACGGAGAATCAGCCCCAGCATTTT
>-|TRBJ1-1|-|TRBV7-2
CASSFTPEDTEAFF
TGTGCCAGCAGCTTTACCCCTGAGGACACTGAAGCTTTCTTT
>-|TRBJ2-1|-|TRBV19
CASKADNEQFF
TGTGCCTCAAAAGCCGACAATGAGCAGTTCTTC
>-|TRBJ2-2|-|TRBV7-3
CASSLSTDTGELFF
TGTGCCAGCAGCTTAAGTACAGACACCGGGGAGCTGTTTTTT
>TRBD1|TRBJ2-7|-|TRBV27
CASRREDRGVEQYF
TGTGCCAGCAGACGAGAGGACAGGGGGGTCGAGCAGTACTTC
>-|TRBJ2-7|once|TRBV7-9
CASSSPAGEQYF
TGTGCCAGCAGCTCCCCAGCGGGTGAGCAGTACTTC
>-|TRBJ2-5|-|TRBV7-9
CSSSPGSGTQYF
TGTTCCAGCAGCCCAGGGTCGGGGACCCAGTACTTC
>-|TRBJ2-7|-|TRBV28
CASSPWGDSYEQYF
TGTGCCAGCAGTCCTTGGGGGGACTCCTACGAGCAGTACTTC
>TRBD2|TRBJ2-3|-|TRBV19
CASSQFSGSTDTQYF
TGTGCCAGTAGTCAATTCAGCGGGAGTACAGATACGCAGTATTTT
>TRBD1|TRBJ2-5|-|TRBV18
CASSLDRVVETQYF
TGTGCCAGCTCACTGGACAGGGTGGTGGAGACCCAGTACTTC
>-|TRBJ1-1|-|TRBV5-6
CASSLDRATEAFF
TGTGCCAGCAGCTTGGACAGGGCCACTGAAGCTTTCTTT
>TRBD1|TRBJ1-2|-|TRBV18
CASSPGDRVYGYTF
TGTGCCAGCTCACCTGGGGACAGGGTCTATGGCTACACCTTC
>TRBD2|TRBJ2-7|-|TRBV7-2
CASSLYTRGGAYEQYF
TGTGCCAGCAGCTTATATACCCGCGGGGGGGCCTACGAGCAGTACTTC
>-|TRBJ1-4|-|TRBV7-9
CASSLFSAGWVNEKLFF
TGTGCCAGCAGCTTATTCTCTGCAGGGTGGGTCAATGAAAAACTGTTTTTT
>TRBD1|TRBJ2-1|-|TRBV6-1
CASLSGQSLLNEQFF
TGTGCCAGCCTATCGGGACAGTCCCTTCTTAATGAGCAGTTCTTC
>-|TRBJ1-6|once|TRBV6-1
CASSETRGRNSPLHF
TGTGCCAGCAGTGAAACCCGAGGGCGTAATTCACCCCTCCACTTT
>TRBD1|TRBJ1-5|-|TRBV27
CASRTGVSNQPQHF
TGTGCCAGCAGGACAGGGGTAAGCAATCAGCCCCAGCATTTT
>-|TRBJ1-1|-|TRBV7-9
CASRGWGRGNTEAFF
TGTGCCAGCAGGGGGTGGGGTCGGGGGAACACTGAAGCTTTCTTT
>TRBD2|TRBJ2-4|-|TRBV7-8
CASSSRTSGSGDIQYF
TGTGCCAGCAGCTCCAGGACTAGCGGGAGTGGGGACATTCAGTACTTC
>-|TRBJ1-1|-|TRBV6-5
CASQWSGNTEAFF
TGTGCCAGCCAATGGAGCGGGAACACTGAAGCTTTCTTT
>TRBD1|TRBJ2-7|-|TRBV7-9
CASSPSGQGAYEQYF
TGTGCCAGCAGCCCATCAGGACAGGGTGCCTACGAGCAGTACTTC
>-|TRBJ2-5|-|TRBV5-4
CASSLGLNQETQYF
TGTGCCAGCAGCCTGGGACTGAACCAAGAGACCCAGTACTTC
>TRBD1|TRBJ2-7|-|TRBV29-1
CSVRGTGSYEQYF
TGCAGCGTGAGGGGGACAGGGTCCTACGAGCAGTACTTC
>-|TRBJ2-5|-|TRBV28
CASSPPRVRETQYF
TGTGCCAGCAGTCCCCCGAGGGTCCGAGAGACCCAGTACTTC
>TRBD1|TRBJ2-7|-|TRBV18
CASSPRVLDRGSAEQYF
TGTGCCAGCTCACCACGCGTATTGGACAGGGGGTCGGCCGAGCAGTACTTC
>TRBD1|TRBJ1-5|-|TRBV28
CASSLGPGQVMNQPQHF
TGTGCCAGCAGTTTGGGGCCCGGACAGGTAATGAATCAGCCCCAGCATTTT
>-|TRBJ2-7|-|TRBV6-1
CASSEEMTGYEQYF
TGTGCCAGCAGTGAAGAAATGACAGGCTACGAGCAGTACTTC
>-|TRBJ2-7|-|TRBV6-1
CASSEEGQGNSYEQYF
TGTGCCAGCAGTGAAGAGGGGCAGGGGAACTCCTACGAGCAGTACTTC
>-|TRBJ2-3|-|TRBV6-5
CASSYMGGVGTDTQYF
TGTGCCAGCAGTTACATGGGGGGAGTGGGCACAGATACGCAGTATTTT
>-|TRBJ2-7|few|TRBV28
CASSRVAAVVSEQYF
TGTGCCAGCAGTCGTGTTGCTGCGGTAGTCTCCGAGCAGTACTTC
>-|TRBJ2-7|once|TRBV5-1
CASSLEAGVFASSYEQYF
TGCGCCAGCAGCTTGGAGGCAGGGGTTTTCGCCAGCTCCTACGAGCAGTACTTC
>-|TRBJ1-2|-|TRBV28
CASSSPGGPNYGYTF
TGTGCCAGCAGTTCCCCGGGAGGGCCAAACTATGGCTACACCTTC
>-|TRBJ1-4|-|TRBV28
CASSLLSSGEKLFF
TGTGCCAGCAGTTTATTGTCGTCGGGTGAAAAACTGTTTTTT
>-|TRBJ1-6|few|TRBV6-6
CASSYGEDSPLHF
TGTGCCAGCAGTTACGGGGAGGATTCACCCCTCCACTTT
>TRBD1|TRBJ1-1|-|TRBV27
CASSFGTEAEAFF
TGTGCCAGCAGTTTCGGGACAGAAGCAGAAGCTTTCTTT
>TRBD1|TRBJ2-7|-|TRBV5-6
CASSLGTGDPGNYEQYF
TGTGCCAGCAGCCTCGGGACAGGGGACCCCGGGAACTACGAGCAGTACTTC
>TRBD2|TRBJ2-7|-|TRBV19
CASSPMGSGRISYEQYF
TGTGCCAGTAGCCCCATGGGTAGCGGGAGGATCTCCTACGAGCAGTACTTC
>TRBD1|TRBJ1-1|few|TRBV7-6
CASSLAGGGTEAFF
TGTGCCAGCAGCTTAGCAGGGGGCGGCACTGAAGCTTTCTTT
>TRBD2|TRBJ2-2|-|TRBV4-3
CASSQGTSGMTGELFF
TGCGCCAGCAGCCAAGGGACTAGCGGGATGACCGGGGAGCTGTTTTTT
>TRBD1|TRBJ1-1|-|TRBV10-3
CAISARLGGTGTNTEAFF
TGTGCCATCAGTGCCAGATTGGGGGGGACAGGGACGAACACTGAAGCTTTCTTT
>-|TRBJ2-7|-|TRBV7-9
CASSLVGPYEQYF
TGTGCCAGCAGCTTAGTCGGTCCCTACGAGCAGTACTTC
>TRBD2|TRBJ2-3|-|TRBV29-1
CSVIGTSGGRSDTQYF
TGCAGCGTTATCGGAACTAGCGGGGGCCGGTCCGATACGCAGTATTTT
>TRBD1|TRBJ1-2|-|TRBV18
CASSRDRGDYGYTF
TGTGCCAGCTCGCGCGACAGGGGGGACTATGGCTACACCTTC
>-|TRBJ2-2|-|TRBV5-1
CASSPNPSSVRELFF
TGCGCCAGCAGCCCGAACCCTTCTAGCGTCCGGGAGCTGTTTTTT
>-|TRBJ1-2|-|TRBV7-9
CASSLAGSAYGYTF
TGTGCCAGCAGCTTAGCAGGGAGTGCCTATGGCTACACCTTC
>TRBD1|TRBJ2-7|-|TRBV28
CASSFWTGGSYEQYF
TGTGCCAGCAGTTTTTGGACAGGGGGCTCCTACGAGCAGTACTTC
>-|TRBJ2-3|-|TRBV2
CASRSFTDTQYF
TGTGCCAGCAGGTCGTTCACAGATACGCAGTATTTT
>-|TRBJ1-6|few|TRBV7-3
CASSRDSLENSPLHF
TGTGCCAGCAGCCGAGACTCTTTAGAGAATTCACCCCTCCACTTT
>-|TRBJ1-4|-|TRBV18
CASSGARTTNEKLFF
TGTGCCAGCTCAGGAGCTCGAACAACTAATGAAAAACTGTTTTTT
>TRBD1|TRBJ1-1|once|TRBV6-6
CASSDTGGTEAFF
TGTGCCAGCAGTGATACAGGGGGAACTGAAGCTTTCTTT